The T cell receptor beta chain described here comes from a study of cytomegalovirus exposure and HLA in healthy donors. Study-wide context: Among 398 genotyped donors, around 81% fell in the Caucasian-associated ancestry cluster. Findings and caveats of the study: The study designated 150 or so TCR beta chains cytomegalovirus-associated. Excluded: some indistinguishable V segments such as TRBV6-2 and TRBV6-3.

CDR1 and CDR2 from the germline V gene are KGHSH and LQKENI. The CDR3 consists of 15 residues. V lost 3 bases to trimming and J lost 3 bases; unmatched junction nucleotides: 6. PCR involved 60 Vbeta and 13 Jbeta primers. Data came from immunoSEQ multiplex PCR; TCRdb stores just in-frame clones and leaves some out. The sample records 150,000 to 200,000 clones, around 80% being singletons. Comments on this clone: The antigen is not known.

Source material: PBMCs. This chain uses TRBV18 with TRBJ1-2; 8 nucleotides agree with TRBD1. The clonotype comes from a woman between 35 and 50 years old in good health and CMV-seronegative. CDR3 bases: TGTGCCAGCTCACCTGGACAGGGACTGGACTATGGCTACACCTTC. Its protein is CASSPGQGLDYGYTF.